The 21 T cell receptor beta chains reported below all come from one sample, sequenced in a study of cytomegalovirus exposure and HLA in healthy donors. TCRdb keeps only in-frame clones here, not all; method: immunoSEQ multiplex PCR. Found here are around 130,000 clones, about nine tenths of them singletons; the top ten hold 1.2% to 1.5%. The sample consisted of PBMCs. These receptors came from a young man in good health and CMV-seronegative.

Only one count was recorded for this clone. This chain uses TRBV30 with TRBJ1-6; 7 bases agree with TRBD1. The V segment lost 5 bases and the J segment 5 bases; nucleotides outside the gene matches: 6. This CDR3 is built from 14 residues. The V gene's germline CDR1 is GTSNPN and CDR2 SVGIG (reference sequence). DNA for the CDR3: TGTGCCTGGGTTATGGGACAGAATAATTCACCCCTCCACTTT. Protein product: CAWVMGQNNSPLHF.

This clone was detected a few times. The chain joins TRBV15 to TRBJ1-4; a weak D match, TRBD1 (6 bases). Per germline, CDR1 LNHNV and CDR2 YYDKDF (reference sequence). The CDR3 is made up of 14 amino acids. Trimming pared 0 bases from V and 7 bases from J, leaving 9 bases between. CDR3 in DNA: TGTGCCACCAGCAGAGAGGGGGCGAGTGAAAAACTGTTTTTT. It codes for CATSREGASEKLFF.

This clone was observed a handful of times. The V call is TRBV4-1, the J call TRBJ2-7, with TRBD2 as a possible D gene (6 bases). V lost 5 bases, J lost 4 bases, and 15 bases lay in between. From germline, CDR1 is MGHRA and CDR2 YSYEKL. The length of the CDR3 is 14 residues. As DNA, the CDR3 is TGCGCCAGCAGCTGGGACTCAGGAAGGTACGAGCAGTACTTC. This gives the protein CASSWDSGRYEQYF.

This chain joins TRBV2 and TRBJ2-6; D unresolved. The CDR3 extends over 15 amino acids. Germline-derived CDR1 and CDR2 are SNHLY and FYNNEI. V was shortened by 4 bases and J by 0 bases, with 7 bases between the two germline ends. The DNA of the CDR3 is TGTGCCAGCAGTGCATCGAGCTCTGGGGCCAACGTCCTGACTTTC. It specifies CASSASSSGANVLTF.

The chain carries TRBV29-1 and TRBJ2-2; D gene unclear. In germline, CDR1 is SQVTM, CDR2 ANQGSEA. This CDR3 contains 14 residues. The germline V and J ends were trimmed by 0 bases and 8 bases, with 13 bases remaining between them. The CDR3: CSVEDALDNGELFF. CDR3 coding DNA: TGCAGCGTTGAAGATGCACTCGATAATGGGGAGCTGTTTTTT.

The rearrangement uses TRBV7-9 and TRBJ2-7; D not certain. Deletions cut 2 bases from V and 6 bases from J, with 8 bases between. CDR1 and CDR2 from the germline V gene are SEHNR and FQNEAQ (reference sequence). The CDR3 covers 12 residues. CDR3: CASSLWSSEQYF. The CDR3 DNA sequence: TGTGCCAGCAGCTTATGGAGTTCCGAGCAGTACTTC.

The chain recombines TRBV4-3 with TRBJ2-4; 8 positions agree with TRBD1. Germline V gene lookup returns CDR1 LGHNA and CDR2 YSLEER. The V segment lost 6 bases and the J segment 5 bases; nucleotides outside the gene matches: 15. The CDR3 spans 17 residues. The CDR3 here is CASSPKWDRSGENIQYF. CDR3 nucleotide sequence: TGCGCCAGCAGTCCAAAGTGGGACAGGTCAGGGGAAAACATTCAGTACTTC.

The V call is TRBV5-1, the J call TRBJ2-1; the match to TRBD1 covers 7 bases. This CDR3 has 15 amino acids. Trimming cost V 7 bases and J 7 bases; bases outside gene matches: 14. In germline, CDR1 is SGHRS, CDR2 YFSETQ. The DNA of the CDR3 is TGCGCCAGCTTCCTCTCACCCCGGGACAGAAATGAGCAGTTCTTC. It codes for CASFLSPRDRNEQFF.

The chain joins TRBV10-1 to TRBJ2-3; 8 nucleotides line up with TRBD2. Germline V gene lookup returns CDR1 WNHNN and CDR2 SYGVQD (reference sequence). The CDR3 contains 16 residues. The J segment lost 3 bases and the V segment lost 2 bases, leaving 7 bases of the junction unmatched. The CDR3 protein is CASSEVAGMRTDTQYF. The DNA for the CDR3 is TGCGCCAGCAGTGAGGTAGCGGGAATGAGGACAGATACGCAGTATTTT.

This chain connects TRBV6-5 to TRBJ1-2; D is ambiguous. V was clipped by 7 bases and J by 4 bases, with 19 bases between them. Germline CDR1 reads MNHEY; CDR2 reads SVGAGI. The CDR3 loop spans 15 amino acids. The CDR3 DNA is TGTGCCAGCATCCCAACGTTGACCGGGATCTATGGCTACACCTTC. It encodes CASIPTLTGIYGYTF.

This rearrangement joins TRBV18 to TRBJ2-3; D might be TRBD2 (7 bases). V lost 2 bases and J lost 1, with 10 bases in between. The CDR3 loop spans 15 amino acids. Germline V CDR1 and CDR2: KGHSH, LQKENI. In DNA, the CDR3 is TGTGCCAGCTCACCATTGCGGGGGCGCACAGATACGCAGTATTTT. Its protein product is CASSPLRGRTDTQYF.

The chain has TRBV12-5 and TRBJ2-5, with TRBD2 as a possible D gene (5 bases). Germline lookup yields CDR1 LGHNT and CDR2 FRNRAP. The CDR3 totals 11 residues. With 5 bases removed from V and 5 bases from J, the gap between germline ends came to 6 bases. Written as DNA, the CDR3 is TGTGCTAGTGGTAGAGGGGAGACCCAGTACTTC. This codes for CASGRGETQYF.

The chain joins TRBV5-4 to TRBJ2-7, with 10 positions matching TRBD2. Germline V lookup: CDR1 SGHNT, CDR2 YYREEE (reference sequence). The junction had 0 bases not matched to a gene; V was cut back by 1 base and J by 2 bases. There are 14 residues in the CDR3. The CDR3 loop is CASSLTSGTYEQYF. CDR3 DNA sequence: TGTGCCAGCAGCTTGACTAGCGGGACCTACGAGCAGTACTTC.

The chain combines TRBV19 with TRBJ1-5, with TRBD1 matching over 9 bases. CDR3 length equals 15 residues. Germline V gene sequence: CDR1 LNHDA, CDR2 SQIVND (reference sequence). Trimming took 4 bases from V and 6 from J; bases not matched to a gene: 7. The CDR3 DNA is TGTGCCAGTAGTACGCCGGGACAGGGACCTCAGCCCCAGCATTTT. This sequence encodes CASSTPGQGPQPQHF. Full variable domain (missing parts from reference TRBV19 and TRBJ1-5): DGGITQSPKYLFRKEGQNVTLSCEQNLNHDAMYWYRQDPGQGLRLIYYSQIVNDFQKGDIAEGYSVSREKKESFPLTVTSAQKNPTAFYLCASSTPGQGPQPQHFGDGTRLSIL.

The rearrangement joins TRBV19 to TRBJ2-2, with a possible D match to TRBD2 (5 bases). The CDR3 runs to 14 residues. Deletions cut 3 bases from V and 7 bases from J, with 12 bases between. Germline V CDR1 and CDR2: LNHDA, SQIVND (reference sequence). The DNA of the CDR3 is TGTGCCAGTAGTATGGTGCTAGCCGGCGGGGAGCTGTTTTTT. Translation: CASSMVLAGGELFF.

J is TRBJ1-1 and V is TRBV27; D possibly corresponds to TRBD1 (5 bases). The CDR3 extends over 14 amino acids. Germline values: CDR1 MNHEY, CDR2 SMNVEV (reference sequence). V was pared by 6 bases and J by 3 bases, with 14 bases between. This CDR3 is CASSLDSDYTEAFF. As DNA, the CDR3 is TGTGCCAGCAGCCTCGACAGTGACTACACTGAAGCTTTCTTT.

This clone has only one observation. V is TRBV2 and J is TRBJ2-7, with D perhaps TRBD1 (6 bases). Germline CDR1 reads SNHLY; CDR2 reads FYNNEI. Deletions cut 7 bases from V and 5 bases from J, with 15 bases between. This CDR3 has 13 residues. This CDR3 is CASTKTGYDEQYF. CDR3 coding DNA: TGTGCCAGCACCAAAACAGGGTACGACGAGCAGTACTTC. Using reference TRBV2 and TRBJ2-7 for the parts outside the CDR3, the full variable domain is EPEVTQTPSHQVTQMGQEVILRCVPISNHLYFYWYRQILGQKVEFLVSFYNNEISEKSEIFDDQFSVERPDGSNFTLKIRSTKLEDSAMYFCASTKTGYDEQYFGPGTRLTVT.

CDR3 region: CASSGYTGTTILYEQYF. The CDR3 nucleotides read TGTGCCAGCAGCGGATACACCGGGACTACGATACTTTACGAGCAGTACTTC. The J gene is TRBJ2-7, the V gene TRBV13, with 7 bases aligning to TRBD2. This CDR3 spans 17 amino acids. The V gene end was trimmed by 5 bases and the J gene end by 4 bases; junction bases not matched to a gene: 17. Germline V gene sequence: CDR1 PRHDT, CDR2 FYEKMQ (reference sequence). Full variable domain (remainder filled in from reference TRBV13 and TRBJ2-7): AAGVIQSPRHLIKEKRETATLKCYPIPRHDTVYWYQQGPGQDPQFLISFYEKMQSDKGSIPDRFSAQQFSDYHSELNMSSLELGDSALYFCASSGYTGTTILYEQYFGPGTRLTVT.

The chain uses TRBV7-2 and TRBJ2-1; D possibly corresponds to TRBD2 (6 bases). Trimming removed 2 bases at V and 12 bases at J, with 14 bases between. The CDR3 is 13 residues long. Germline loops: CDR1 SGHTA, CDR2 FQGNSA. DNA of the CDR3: TGTGCCAGCAGCTTAACCCGCGGAGGGCGGCAGTTCTTC. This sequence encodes CASSLTRGGRQFF.

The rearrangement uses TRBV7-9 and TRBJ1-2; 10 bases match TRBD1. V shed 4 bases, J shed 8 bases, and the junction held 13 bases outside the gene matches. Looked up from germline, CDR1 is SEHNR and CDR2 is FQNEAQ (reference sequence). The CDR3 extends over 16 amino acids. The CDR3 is CASSSGQGEMFHGYTF. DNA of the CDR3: TGTGCCAGCAGCTCCGGACAGGGGGAAATGTTTCACGGCTACACCTTC.

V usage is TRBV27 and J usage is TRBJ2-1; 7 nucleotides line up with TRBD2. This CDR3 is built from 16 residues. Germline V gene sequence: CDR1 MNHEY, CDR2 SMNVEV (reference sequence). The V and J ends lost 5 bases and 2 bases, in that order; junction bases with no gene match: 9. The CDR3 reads CASSPYSGEAYNEQFF. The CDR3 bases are TGTGCCAGCAGTCCTTACAGCGGGGAAGCCTACAATGAGCAGTTCTTC.